This entry lists 8 T cell receptor beta chains sequenced from one sample in a study of CD8+CD57+ T cells in acquired aplastic anemia. TCR beta VDJ and CDR3 were profiled, and genomic DNA was the template. TCRdb independently ran MiXCR on the reads; one entry per CDR3 protein. The sample records 120,000 or so distinct CDR3 sequences, almost 40% being singletons. Patients picked for sequencing had shown CD8+CD57+ cell expansion detected by flow cytometry. The material sequenced was sorted CD4+, CD8+, or CD8+CD57+ T cells (not recorded which) from PBMCs. These receptors were obtained from a human donor with aplastic anemia.

The CDR3 sequence is CAIGDRGQGYTF. The CDR3 bases are TGTGCCATCGGGGACAGGGGGCAAGGCTACACCTTC. The rearrangement links TRBV10-3 to TRBJ1-2, with TRBD1 matching over 12 bases. Germline V lookup: CDR1 ENHRY, CDR2 SYGVKD. The V segment lost 8 bases and the J segment 8 bases; nucleotides outside the gene matches: 3. The CDR3 totals 12 residues.

Ten or more counts support this clonotype. The V call is TRBV20-1, the J call TRBJ1-1, with TRBD1 identical over 10 bases. Germline V gene sequence: CDR1 DFQATT, CDR2 SNEGSKA (reference sequence). V was clipped by 8 bases and J by 11 bases; unmatched bases: 8. The CDR3 covers 11 residues. The CDR3 DNA follows: TGCAGTACAAGGACAGGGGGGGCGGCTTTCTTT. This gives the protein CSTRTGGAAFF.

This clonotype occurred many times. V is TRBV11-2 and J is TRBJ2-5; D may be TRBD2 (6 bases). Germline V gene sequence: CDR1 SGHAT, CDR2 FQNNGV. The germline V and J ends were trimmed by 1 base and 13 bases, with 16 bases remaining between them. CDR3 length equals 13 residues. The CDR3 spells CASSLGTTLQRYF. The CDR3 nucleotides are TGTGCCAGCAGCTTAGGGACTACACTTCAGAGGTACTTC.

This clonotype was counted many times. J is TRBJ2-2 and V is TRBV10-1; D might be TRBD1 (6 bases). The CDR3 runs 14 residues. Germline V lookup: CDR1 WNHNN, CDR2 SYGVQD (reference sequence). The V gene lost 6 bases and the J gene lost 2 bases, with 10 bases spanning the gap. The CDR3 protein is CASSRDTNTGELFF. CDR3 DNA: TGCGCCAGCAGCCGGGACACTAACACCGGGGAGCTGTTTTTT.

A word on this clonotype: With a much larger clone just one base away, this may be a read error. The chain recombines TRBV6-5 with TRBJ2-5; the match to TRBD1 covers 7 bases. The V gene end was trimmed by 4 bases and the J gene end by 3 bases; junction bases not matched to a gene: 8. The V gene's germline CDR1 is MNHEY and CDR2 SVGAGI. This CDR3 is built from 15 residues. CDR3 residues: CASSSPGTAKETQYF. CDR3 nucleotides: TGTGCCAGCAGTTCCCCCGGGACAGCCAAAGAGACCCAGTACTTC.

This clonotype was counted at least ten times. J is TRBJ2-7 and V is TRBV7-9, with D perhaps matching TRBD1 or TRBD2 (5 bases each). The germline V and J ends were trimmed by 4 bases and 2 bases, with 9 bases remaining between them. The CDR3 covers 13 residues. Germline values: CDR1 SEHNR, CDR2 FQNEAQ (reference sequence). The CDR3 is CASSWDLTYEQYF. DNA for the CDR3: TGTGCCAGCAGCTGGGACCTCACCTACGAGCAGTACTTC.

For the CDR3, the DNA is TGTGCCAGCCGGTACGGACAGGGCGACTATGGCTACACCTTC. Its translation: CASRYGQGDYGYTF. The chain recombines TRBV2 with TRBJ1-2, with 8 bases matching TRBD1. The CDR3 is 14 amino acids. V dropped 8 bases and J dropped 3; count of bases not matched to a gene: 8. Looked up from germline, CDR1 is SNHLY and CDR2 is FYNNEI.

The chain couples TRBV2 to TRBJ2-2; 7 nucleotides match TRBD2. Trimming cost V 5 bases and J 5 bases; bases outside gene matches: 8. The CDR3 totals 15 residues. Germline-derived CDR1 and CDR2 are SNHLY and FYNNEI. Written as DNA, the CDR3 is TGTGCCAGCAGTCCCTTGGCTAGCGGTACCGGGGAGCTGTTTTTT. This codes for CASSPLASGTGELFF.